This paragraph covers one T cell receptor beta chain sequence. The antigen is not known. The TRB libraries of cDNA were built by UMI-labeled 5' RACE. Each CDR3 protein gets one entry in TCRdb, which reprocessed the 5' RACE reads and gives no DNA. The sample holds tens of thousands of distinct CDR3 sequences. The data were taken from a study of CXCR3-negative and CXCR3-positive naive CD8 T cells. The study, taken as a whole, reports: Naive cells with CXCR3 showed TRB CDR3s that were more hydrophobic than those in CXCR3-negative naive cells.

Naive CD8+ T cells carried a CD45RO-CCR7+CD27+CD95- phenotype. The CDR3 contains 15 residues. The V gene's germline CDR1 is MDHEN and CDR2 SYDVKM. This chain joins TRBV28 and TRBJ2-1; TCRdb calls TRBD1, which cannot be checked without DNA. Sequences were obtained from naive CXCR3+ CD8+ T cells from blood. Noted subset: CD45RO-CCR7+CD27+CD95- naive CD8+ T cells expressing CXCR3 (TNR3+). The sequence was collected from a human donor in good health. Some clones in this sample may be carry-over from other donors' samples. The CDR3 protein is CASSLVSTGLNEQFF.